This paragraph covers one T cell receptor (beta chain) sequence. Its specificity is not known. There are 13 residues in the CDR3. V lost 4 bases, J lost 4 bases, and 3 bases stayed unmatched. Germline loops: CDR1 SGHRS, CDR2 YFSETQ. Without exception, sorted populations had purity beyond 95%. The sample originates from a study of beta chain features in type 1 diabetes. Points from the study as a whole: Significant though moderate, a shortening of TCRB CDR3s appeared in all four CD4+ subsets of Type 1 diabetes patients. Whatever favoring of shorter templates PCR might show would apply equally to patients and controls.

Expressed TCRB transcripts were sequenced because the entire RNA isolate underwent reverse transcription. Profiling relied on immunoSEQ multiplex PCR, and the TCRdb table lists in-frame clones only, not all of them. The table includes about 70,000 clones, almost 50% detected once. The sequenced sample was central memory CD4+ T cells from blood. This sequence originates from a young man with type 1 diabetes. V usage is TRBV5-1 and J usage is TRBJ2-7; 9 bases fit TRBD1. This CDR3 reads CASSTGGGYEQYF. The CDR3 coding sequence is TGCGCCAGCAGCACAGGGGGCGGTTACGAGCAGTACTTC.